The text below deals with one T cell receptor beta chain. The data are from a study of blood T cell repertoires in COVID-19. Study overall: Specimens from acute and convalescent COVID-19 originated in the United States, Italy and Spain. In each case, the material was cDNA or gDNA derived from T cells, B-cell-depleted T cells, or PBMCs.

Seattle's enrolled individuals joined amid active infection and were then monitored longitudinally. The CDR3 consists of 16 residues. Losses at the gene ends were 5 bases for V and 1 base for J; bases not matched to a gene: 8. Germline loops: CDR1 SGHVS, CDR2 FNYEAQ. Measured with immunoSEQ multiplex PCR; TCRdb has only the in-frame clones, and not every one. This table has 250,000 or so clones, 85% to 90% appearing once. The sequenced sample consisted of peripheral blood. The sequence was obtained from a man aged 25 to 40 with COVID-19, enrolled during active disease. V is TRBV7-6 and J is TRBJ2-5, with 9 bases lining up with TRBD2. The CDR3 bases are TGTGCCAGCAGCCCAGTACGGACTAGCGTCCAAGAGACCCAGTACTTC. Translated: CASSPVRTSVQETQYF.